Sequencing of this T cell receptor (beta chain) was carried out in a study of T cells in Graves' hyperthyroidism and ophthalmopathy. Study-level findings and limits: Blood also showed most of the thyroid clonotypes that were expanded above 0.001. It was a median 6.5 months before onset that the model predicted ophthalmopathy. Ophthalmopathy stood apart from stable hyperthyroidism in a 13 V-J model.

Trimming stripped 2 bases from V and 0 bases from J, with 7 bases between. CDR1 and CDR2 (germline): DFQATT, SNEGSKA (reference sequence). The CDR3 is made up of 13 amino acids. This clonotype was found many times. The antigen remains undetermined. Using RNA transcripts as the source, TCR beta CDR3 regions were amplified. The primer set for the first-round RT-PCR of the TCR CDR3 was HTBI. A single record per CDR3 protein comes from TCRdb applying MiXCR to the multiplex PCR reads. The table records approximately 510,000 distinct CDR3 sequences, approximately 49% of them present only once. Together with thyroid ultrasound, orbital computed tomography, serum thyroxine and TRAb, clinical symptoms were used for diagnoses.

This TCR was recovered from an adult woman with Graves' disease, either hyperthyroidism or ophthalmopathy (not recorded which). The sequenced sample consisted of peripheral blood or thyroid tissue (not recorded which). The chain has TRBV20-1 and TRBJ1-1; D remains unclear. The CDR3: CSARPHLNTEAFF. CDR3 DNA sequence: TGCAGTGCTAGACCGCACCTGAACACTGAAGCTTTCTTT.